Included here is one TCR beta chain sequence, with context. Its antigen is still unknown. Sequenced by immunoSEQ multiplex PCR; TCRdb stores in-frame clones only, minus some. The repertoire holds 110,000 to 150,000 clones, with over 90% as singletons. This entry is derived from a study of T cell responses to AZD1222 COVID-19 vaccine. Germline lookup yields CDR1 DFQATT and CDR2 SNEGSKA (reference sequence). Losses at the gene ends were 3 bases for V and 0 bases for J; bases not matched to a gene: 12. CDR3 length: 18 amino acids. Overall study findings and caveats: Spike-specific TCR breadth and depth both grew after two AZD1222 doses. White British donors predominated, females outnumbered males, and clonal diversity was possibly underestimated.

The receptor was derived from an adult in good health. Sequenced here: peripheral blood, sampled on day 0 of MenACWY control vaccination. V is TRBV20-1 and J is TRBJ1-4; TRBD1 matches 8 bases. CDR3 DNA sequence: TGCAGTGCTAGTCCTGTCAGGGGGCGGTGGGCAACTAATGAAAAACTGTTTTTT. Translation: CSASPVRGRWATNEKLFF.